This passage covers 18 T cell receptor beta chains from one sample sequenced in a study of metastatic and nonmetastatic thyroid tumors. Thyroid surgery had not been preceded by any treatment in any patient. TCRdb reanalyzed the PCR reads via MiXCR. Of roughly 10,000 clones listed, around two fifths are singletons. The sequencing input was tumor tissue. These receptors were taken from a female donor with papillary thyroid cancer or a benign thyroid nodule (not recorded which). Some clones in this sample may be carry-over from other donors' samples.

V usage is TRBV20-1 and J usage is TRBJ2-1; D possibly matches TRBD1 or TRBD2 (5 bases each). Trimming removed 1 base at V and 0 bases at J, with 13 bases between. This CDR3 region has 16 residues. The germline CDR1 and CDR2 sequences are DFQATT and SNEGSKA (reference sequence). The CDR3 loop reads CSARGDGNSSYNEQFF. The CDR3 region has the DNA TGCAGTGCTAGAGGGGACGGTAATAGCTCCTACAATGAGCAGTTCTTC.

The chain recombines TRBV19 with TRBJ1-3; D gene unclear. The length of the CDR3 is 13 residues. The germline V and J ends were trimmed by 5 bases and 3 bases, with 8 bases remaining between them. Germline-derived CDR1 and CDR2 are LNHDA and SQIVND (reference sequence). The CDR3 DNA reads TGTGCCAGTAGTGAGGGTGATGGAAACACCATATATTTT. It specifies CASSEGDGNTIYF.

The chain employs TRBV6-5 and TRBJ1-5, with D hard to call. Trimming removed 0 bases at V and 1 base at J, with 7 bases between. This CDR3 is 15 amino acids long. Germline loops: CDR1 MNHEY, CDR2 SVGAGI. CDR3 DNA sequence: TGTGCCAGCAGTTACTCCCAGGAGAGCAATCAGCCCCAGCATTTT. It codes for CASSYSQESNQPQHF.

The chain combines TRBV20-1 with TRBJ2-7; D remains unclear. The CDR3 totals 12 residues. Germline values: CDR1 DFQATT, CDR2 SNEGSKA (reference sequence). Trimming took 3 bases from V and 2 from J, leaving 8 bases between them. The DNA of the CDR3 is TGCAGTGCTAGGGGCGGACCCTACGAGCAGTACTTC. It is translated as CSARGGPYEQYF.

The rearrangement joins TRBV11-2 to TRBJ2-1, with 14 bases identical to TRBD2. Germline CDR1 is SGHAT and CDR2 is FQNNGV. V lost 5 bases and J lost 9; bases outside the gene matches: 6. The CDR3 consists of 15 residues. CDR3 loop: CASSPGTSGGGEQFF. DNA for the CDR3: TGTGCCAGCAGCCCCGGGACTAGCGGGGGAGGTGAGCAGTTCTTC.

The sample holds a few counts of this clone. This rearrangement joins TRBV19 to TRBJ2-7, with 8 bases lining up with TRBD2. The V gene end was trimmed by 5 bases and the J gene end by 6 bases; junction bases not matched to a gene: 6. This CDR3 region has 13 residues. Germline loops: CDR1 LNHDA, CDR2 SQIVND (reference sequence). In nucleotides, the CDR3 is TGTGCCAGTAGTGGCGGGAGGATTGCCGAGCAGTACTTC. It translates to CASSGGRIAEQYF.

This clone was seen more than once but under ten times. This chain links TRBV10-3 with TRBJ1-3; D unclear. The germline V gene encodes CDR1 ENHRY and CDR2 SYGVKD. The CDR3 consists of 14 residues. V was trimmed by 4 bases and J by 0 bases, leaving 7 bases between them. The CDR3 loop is CAISGRSSGNTIYF. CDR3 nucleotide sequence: TGTGCCATCAGTGGCAGGAGCTCTGGAAACACCATATATTTT.

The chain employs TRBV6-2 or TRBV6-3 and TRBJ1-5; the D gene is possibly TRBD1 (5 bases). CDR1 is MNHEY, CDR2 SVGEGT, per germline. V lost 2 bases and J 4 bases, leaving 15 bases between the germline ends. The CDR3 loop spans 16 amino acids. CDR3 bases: TGTGCCAGCAGTTACAGTACGCAGGGCCCAAATCAGCCCCAGCATTTT. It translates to CASSYSTQGPNQPQHF.

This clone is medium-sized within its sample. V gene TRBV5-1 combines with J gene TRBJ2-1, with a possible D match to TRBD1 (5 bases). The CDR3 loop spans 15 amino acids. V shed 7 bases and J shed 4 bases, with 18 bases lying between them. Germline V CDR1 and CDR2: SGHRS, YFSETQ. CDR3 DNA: TGCGCCAGCGGTCAGGCGGACAAAAATTACAATGAGCAGTTCTTC. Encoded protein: CASGQADKNYNEQFF.

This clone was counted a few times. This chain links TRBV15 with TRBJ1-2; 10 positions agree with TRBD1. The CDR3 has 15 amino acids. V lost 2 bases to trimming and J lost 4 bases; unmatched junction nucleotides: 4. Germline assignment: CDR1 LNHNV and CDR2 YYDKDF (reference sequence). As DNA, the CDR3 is TGTGCCACCAGCAGACGCGGGACAGGGGCCTATGGCTACACCTTC. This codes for CATSRRGTGAYGYTF.

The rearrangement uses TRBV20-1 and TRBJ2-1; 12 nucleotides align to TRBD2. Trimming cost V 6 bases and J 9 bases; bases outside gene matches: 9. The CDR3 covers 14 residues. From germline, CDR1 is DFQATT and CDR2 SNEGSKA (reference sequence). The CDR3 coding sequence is TGCAGTGCCCACGGACTAGCGGGGACCGGTGAGCAGTTCTTC. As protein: CSAHGLAGTGEQFF.

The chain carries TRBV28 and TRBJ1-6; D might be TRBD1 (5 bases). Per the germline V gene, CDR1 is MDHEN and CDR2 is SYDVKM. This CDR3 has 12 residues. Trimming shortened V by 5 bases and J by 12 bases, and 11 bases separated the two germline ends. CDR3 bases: TGTGCCAGCAGTGCTCGGGACTTACCCCTCCACTTT. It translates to CASSARDLPLHF.

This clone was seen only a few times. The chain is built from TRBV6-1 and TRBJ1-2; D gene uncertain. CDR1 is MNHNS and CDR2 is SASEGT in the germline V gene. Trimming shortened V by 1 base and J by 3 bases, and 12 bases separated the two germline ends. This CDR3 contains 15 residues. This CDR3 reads CASSEVAGGHYGYTF. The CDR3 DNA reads TGTGCCAGCAGTGAAGTGGCGGGCGGCCACTATGGCTACACCTTC.

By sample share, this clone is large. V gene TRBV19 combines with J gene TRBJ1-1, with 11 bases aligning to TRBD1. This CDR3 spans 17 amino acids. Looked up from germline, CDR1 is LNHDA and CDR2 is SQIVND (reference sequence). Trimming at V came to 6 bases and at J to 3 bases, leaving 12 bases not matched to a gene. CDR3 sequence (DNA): TGTGCCAGTAGACCGAGGGACAGGGGGAGGTTAGACACTGAAGCTTTCTTT. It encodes CASRPRDRGRLDTEAFF. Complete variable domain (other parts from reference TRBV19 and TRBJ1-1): DGGITQSPKYLFRKEGQNVTLSCEQNLNHDAMYWYRQDPGQGLRLIYYSQIVNDFQKGDIAEGYSVSREKKESFPLTVTSAQKNPTAFYLCASRPRDRGRLDTEAFFGQGTRLTVV.

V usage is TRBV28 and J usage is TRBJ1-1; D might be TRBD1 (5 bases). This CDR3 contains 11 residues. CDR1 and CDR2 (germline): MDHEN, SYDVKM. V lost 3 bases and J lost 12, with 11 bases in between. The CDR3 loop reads CASSLRQGSFF. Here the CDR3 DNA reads TGTGCCAGCAGTTTGCGGCAGGGATCTTTCTTT.

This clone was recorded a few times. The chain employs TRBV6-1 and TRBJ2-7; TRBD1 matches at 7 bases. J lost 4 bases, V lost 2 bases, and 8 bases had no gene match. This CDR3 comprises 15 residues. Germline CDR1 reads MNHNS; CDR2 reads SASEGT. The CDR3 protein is CASSEPGQNPYEQYF. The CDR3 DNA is TGTGCCAGCAGTGAACCGGGACAGAACCCATACGAGCAGTACTTC.

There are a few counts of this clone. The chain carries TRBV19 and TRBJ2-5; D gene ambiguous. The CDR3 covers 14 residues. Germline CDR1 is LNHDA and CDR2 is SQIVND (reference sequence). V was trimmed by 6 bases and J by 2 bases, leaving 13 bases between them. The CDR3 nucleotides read TGTGCCAGTAGCCCGCGACTGGGACAAGAGACCCAGTACTTC. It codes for CASSPRLGQETQYF.

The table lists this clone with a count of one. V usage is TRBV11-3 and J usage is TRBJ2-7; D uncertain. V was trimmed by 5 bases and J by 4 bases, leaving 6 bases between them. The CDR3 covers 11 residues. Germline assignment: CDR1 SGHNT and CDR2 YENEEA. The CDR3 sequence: CASSRFYEQYF. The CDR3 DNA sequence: TGTGCCAGCAGCAGGTTTTACGAGCAGTACTTC.